Included here is one TCR beta chain sequence, with context. This clone's antigen is unknown. Base qualities are not recorded, but no much larger clone differs from it by a single base. The junction carries 17 bases between V and J, which are trimmed by 6 bases and 12 bases respectively. The germline V gene supplies CDR1 ENHRY and CDR2 SYGVKD. Its CDR3 holds 12 amino acids, cysteine through phenylalanine. Left in the record is the CDR3 DNA by itself, 36 bases read in frame from the first base. This entry comes from a study of T cells in Graves' hyperthyroidism and ophthalmopathy (dated by TCRdb to the late 2010s). Some background on the complete study: Peripheral blood was sampled at the time of initial diagnosis, prior to any treatment. TCR V-J signatures able to tell the groups apart were searched for in a discovery cohort of some 97 patients, of whom over 40 had Graves' ophthalmopathy and about 60 had stable Graves' hyperthyroidism. Prospective prediction of ophthalmopathy was tested in an independent validation cohort of approximately 19 hyperthyroidism patients and 17 patients who later progressed to ophthalmopathy. The approximately 98 discovery patients were randomly divided into training and test sets at a 7:3 ratio. In several Graves' hyperthyroidism patients, the study also compared T-cell repertoires from thyroid tissue with T-cell repertoires from blood. After sampling, hyperthyroidism patients received methimazole starting at 30 mg daily, and ophthalmopathy patients received high-dose intravenous methylprednisolone. The paper reports TCR Vbeta CDR3 sequencing of over 130 peripheral blood samples: 40 or so ophthalmopathy, roughly 80 hyperthyroidism and 17 progressor patients.

The TCR beta CDR3 regions were amplified from RNA transcripts. The TCR CDR3 was subjected to a first round of RT-PCR using the HTBI primer set and the Qiagen OneStep RT-PCR kit. Libraries were constructed in a second round of multiplex PCR, after which size selection and purification were performed. Paired-end sequencing of the libraries was performed with 100 bp reads on an Illumina HiSeq2000. Under the source paper's analysis protocol: SOAPnuke was used to process the raw data, removing reads that contained adapters or uncalled bases, had a mean Phred below 15, or lacked an exact match to the constant primer or identifier. High-quality paired reads were merged using COPE v1.2.5, and each unique nucleotide sequence was defined as a clonotype. MiTCR v1.1 was used to align the clonotypes against IMGT TRBV, TRBD and TRBJ reference segments. Only V-J combinations with frequency above 0.0001, covering 99% to 99.2% of repertoires, were analysed. The TCS score was defined as F50 (clonal expansion) divided by E x V (chaos), with BLOSUM62-based TCRdist calculated between CDR3 peptides within each V-J. Welch's t-statistics and random forest reduced several hundred V-J features to around 14, which were used in a naive Bayes classifier (R e1071). Clones were called with MiXCR by TCRdb after fastp trimmed the public reads at Q25, and only in-frame beta chains were retained. Rows with a matching CDR3 protein are joined into one entry that keeps the most common DNA and genes. These V and J calls rely on TCRdb rather than the paper's analysis. This sample gives about 640,000 distinct CDR3 sequences in total; 20% to 25% of them show up just once. The ten largest clonotypes hold around a third of the sample.

Moderately to severely active disease, a Clinical Activity Score of at least 3, a NOSPECS grade of at least 4, and a duration under 3 months were present in ophthalmopathy patients. Patients with uncontrolled infections, other autoimmune diseases, pregnancy or lactation were excluded. Diagnoses relied on clinical symptoms, serum thyroxine and TRAb, thyroid ultrasound and orbital computed tomography. Ficoll-Paque density gradient centrifugation was used to isolate PBMCs from under 11 ml of fresh peripheral blood. Trizol reagent was used to extract total RNA, and RNA quality was then checked on an Agilent 2100 Bioanalyzer. Results and caveats for the whole study, not just this receptor: Blood samples also contained most of the expanded thyroid clonotypes (frequency above 0.001), which suggests that blood repertoires may reflect thyroid immune responses. Sample size was not statistically predetermined, and blinding of investigators to group allocation was not performed. A model built on a 13 V-J signature distinguished ophthalmopathy from stable hyperthyroidism, reaching 85% to 90% sensitivity and 81.08% specificity in cross-validation and 80%/75% in testing. In validation, the model predicted progression to ophthalmopathy a median of about 6.8 months before onset, with roughly 70% sensitivity and 72.22% specificity.

Sequences were obtained from blood. The chain is encoded by TRBV10-3 joined to TRBJ1-1; a tentative D match to TRBD1 spans 5 bases. The clonotype was recovered from a man aged 30 to 45 with Graves' ophthalmopathy. Here the CDR3 is given as CAIRAGGAESFF. The nucleotides are TGTGCCATCAGGGCAGGCGGGGCAGAGTCTTTCTTT.